These T cell receptor beta chains were read from a single sample in a study of immune characterization of retroperitoneal liposarcoma. TCRdb processed the PCR reads anew with MiXCR; each CDR3 protein has one entry. This sample has about 12,000 distinct CDR3 sequences; about 27% occur once, and the top ten carry approximately 9.1%. Sequenced material: tumor tissue. The receptors were sampled from a female donor with retroperitoneal liposarcoma. The CDR3 runs from the conserved cysteine through the conserved F or W. The order of the fields is J gene, clone size, V gene, CDR3 length, D gene, CDR3 protein, CDR3 DNA. D genes are given only for firm matches. Not every row has a clone size; where given, it reads once, few, many or a size class.

j_gene: TRBJ2-1; abundance: medium-sized; v_gene: TRBV6-1; len: 11; d_gene: NA; CDR3aa: CASSSPETQFF; CDR3nt: TGTGCCAGCAGTTCCCCAGAGACCCAGTTCTTC
j_gene: TRBJ2-5; abundance: NA; v_gene: TRBV6-5; len: 15; d_gene: TRBD1; CDR3aa: CASSYKPRGLETQYF; CDR3nt: TGTGCCAGCAGTTATAAACCCAGGGGGTTAGAGACCCAGTACTTC
j_gene: TRBJ2-3; abundance: few; v_gene: TRBV5-6; len: 13; d_gene: NA; CDR3aa: CASSFPSTDTQYF; CDR3nt: TGTGCCAGCAGCTTTCCGAGCACAGATACGCAGTATTTT
j_gene: TRBJ2-7; abundance: medium-sized; v_gene: TRBV6-1; len: 12; d_gene: TRBD2; CDR3aa: CASEREGYEQYF; CDR3nt: TGTGCCAGCGAGCGGGAGGGGTACGAGCAGTACTTC
j_gene: TRBJ2-7; abundance: medium-sized; v_gene: TRBV7-7; len: 15; d_gene: NA; CDR3aa: CASSLARTVSYEQYF; CDR3nt: TGTGCTAGCAGCTTAGCTCGGACAGTCTCCTACGAGCAGTACTTC
j_gene: TRBJ2-7; abundance: few; v_gene: TRBV27; len: 14; d_gene: TRBD2; CDR3aa: CASSLSPSGSGQYF; CDR3nt: TGTGCCAGCAGTTTATCGCCTAGCGGGAGCGGGCAGTACTTC
j_gene: TRBJ2-5; abundance: NA; v_gene: TRBV6-2/TRBV6-3; len: 15; d_gene: NA; CDR3aa: CASSLAHASQETQYF; CDR3nt: TGTGCCAGCAGCCTAGCCCACGCTTCCCAAGAGACCCAGTACTTC
j_gene: TRBJ2-3; abundance: many; v_gene: TRBV6-1; len: 14; d_gene: NA; CDR3aa: CASSEAPRGDTQYF; CDR3nt: TGTGCCAGCAGTGAAGCGCCCAGGGGCGATACGCAGTATTTT
j_gene: TRBJ2-1; abundance: NA; v_gene: TRBV6-6; len: 17; d_gene: TRBD2; CDR3aa: CASSGKREGWGYNEQFF; CDR3nt: TGTGCCAGCAGTGGAAAGCGGGAGGGTTGGGGCTACAATGAGCAGTTCTTC
j_gene: TRBJ2-1; abundance: few; v_gene: TRBV7-2; len: 15; d_gene: NA; CDR3aa: CASSLDRRIPDEQFF; CDR3nt: TGTGCCAGCAGCTTAGATCGGCGGATCCCGGACGAGCAGTTCTTC
j_gene: TRBJ2-1; abundance: many; v_gene: TRBV6-6; len: 16; d_gene: NA; CDR3aa: CASSYGVEAGVGEQFF; CDR3nt: TGTGCCAGCAGTTACGGAGTCGAGGCAGGGGTGGGCGAGCAGTTCTTC
j_gene: TRBJ2-7; abundance: NA; v_gene: TRBV7-6; len: 13; d_gene: NA; CDR3aa: CASSLENGYEQYF; CDR3nt: TGTGCCAGCAGCTTAGAAAATGGTTACGAGCAGTACTTC